One and the same sample provided the 9 T cell receptor beta chains below, sequenced in a study of T-cell reconstitution after alpha-beta-depleted transplantation in children. The TCRbeta library incorporated unique molecular identifiers. Using its own MiXCR run on the PCR reads, TCRdb lists one record per CDR3 protein. The sample carries about 260,000 distinct CDR3 sequences, approximately 8.9% recorded once. The sequencing here drew on PBMCs, mostly from graft donor cells, taken 180 days after TCRalphabeta/CD19-depleted stem cell transplant. All receptors come from a male patient aged 10 to 17 who had a stem cell transplant for acute lymphoblastic leukemia, so the T cells may come from the graft donor.

V usage is TRBV5-1 and J usage is TRBJ2-2, with D possibly being TRBD2 (7 bases). CDR1 and CDR2 (germline): SGHRS, YFSETQ. The CDR3 length is 15 residues. Trimming removed 0 bases at V and 6 bases at J, with 12 bases between. CDR3 sequence: CASSLARGAAGELFF. DNA of the CDR3: TGCGCCAGCAGCTTGGCCCGGGGGGCGGCCGGGGAGCTGTTTTTT.

This clonotype was observed many times. This chain joins TRBV20-1 and TRBJ2-3, with TRBD2 identical over 9 bases. The CDR3 spans 15 residues. Germline values: CDR1 DFQATT, CDR2 SNEGSKA (reference sequence). The ends lost 0 bases at V and 2 bases at J; junction bases unmatched: 3. The CDR3 sequence: CSARDLAGYTDTQYF. In DNA, the CDR3 is TGCAGTGCTAGAGATCTAGCGGGGTACACAGATACGCAGTATTTT.

This clonotype was seen at least ten times. This rearrangement joins TRBV28 to TRBJ1-5, with D uncertain. V gave up 6 bases and J gave up 4 bases, with 10 bases separating them. The CDR3 is 13 amino acids. CDR1 and CDR2 from the germline V gene are MDHEN and SYDVKM. CDR3 sequence reads: CASSRIGNQPQHF. The CDR3 DNA reads as TGTGCCAGCAGCCGGATTGGGAATCAGCCCCAGCATTTT.

This clonotype has ten or more counts. The rearrangement uses TRBV6-4 and TRBJ2-1; 15 nucleotides line up with TRBD2. The V gene end was trimmed by 5 bases and the J gene end by 8 bases; junction bases not matched to a gene: 25. Germline V gene lookup returns CDR1 MRHNA and CDR2 SNTAGT. This CDR3 is built from 22 residues. The CDR3, as DNA: TGTGCCAGCAGTAGATTGATGGTGGGCACCCTAGGGACTAGCGGGAGGTTCGATGAGCAGTTCTTC. It codes for CASSRLMVGTLGTSGRFDEQFF.

This clonotype was counted at least ten times. The CDR3 DNA follows: TGTGCCAGCAGCTTGTCGGCTCAACCACGCGGGCAGTTCTTC. Translating gives CASSLSAQPRGQFF. This rearrangement joins TRBV5-5 to TRBJ2-1; D is unresolved. V was cut by 1 base and J by 12 bases, with 17 bases left in between. The CDR3 extends over 14 amino acids. Germline CDR1 and CDR2: SGHKS and YYEKEE (reference sequence).

This clonotype was counted many times. The CDR3 loop reads CASSQEPGGDTGELFF. For the CDR3, the DNA is TGTGCCAGCAGCCAAGAGCCTGGGGGCGACACCGGGGAGCTGTTTTTT. This chain uses TRBV4-2 with TRBJ2-2, with D possibly being TRBD1 (6 bases). The V and J ends lost 0 bases and 3 bases respectively, with 11 bases between them. This CDR3 region has 16 residues. Germline lookup yields CDR1 LGHNA and CDR2 YNFKEQ.

This clonotype was recorded at least ten times. V and J are TRBV20-1 and TRBJ2-3; tentatively, D is TRBD1 or TRBD2 (5 bases each). Deletions cut 6 bases from V and 2 bases from J, with 21 bases between. The CDR3 is 16 amino acids. Germline loops: CDR1 DFQATT, CDR2 SNEGSKA (reference sequence). The CDR3: CSARTLDCTFTDTQYF. As DNA, the CDR3 is TGCAGTGCAAGGACACTAGACTGCACTTTCACAGATACGCAGTATTTT.

For this clonotype: A much larger clone sits a single nucleotide away, making a read error possible. J is TRBJ2-1 and V is TRBV28; D perhaps matches TRBD2 (5 bases). Germline V gene data show CDR1 as MDHEN and CDR2 as SYDVKM. CDR3 size: 12 residues. Trimming stripped 7 bases from V and 5 bases from J, with 9 bases between. The DNA of the CDR3 is TGTGCCAGCATAGAGCGGAACAATGAGCAGTTCTTC. This gives the protein CASIERNNEQFF. Filled out from reference TRBV28 and TRBJ2-1, the complete variable domain reads DVKVTQSSRYLVKRTGEKVFLECVQDMDHENMFWYRQDPGLGLRLIYFSYDVKMKEKGDIPEGYSVSREKKERFSLILESASTNQTSMYLCASIERNNEQFFGPGTRLTVL.

This clonotype occurred many times. V is TRBV5-1 and J is TRBJ2-1; D uncertain. The CDR3 sequence is 16 residues long. Germline lookup yields CDR1 SGHRS and CDR2 YFSETQ. The germline V and J ends were trimmed by 0 bases and 0 bases, with 10 bases remaining between them. This CDR3 reads CASSLALLSSYNEQFF. For the CDR3, the DNA is TGCGCCAGCAGCTTGGCTCTATTGAGCTCCTACAATGAGCAGTTCTTC.